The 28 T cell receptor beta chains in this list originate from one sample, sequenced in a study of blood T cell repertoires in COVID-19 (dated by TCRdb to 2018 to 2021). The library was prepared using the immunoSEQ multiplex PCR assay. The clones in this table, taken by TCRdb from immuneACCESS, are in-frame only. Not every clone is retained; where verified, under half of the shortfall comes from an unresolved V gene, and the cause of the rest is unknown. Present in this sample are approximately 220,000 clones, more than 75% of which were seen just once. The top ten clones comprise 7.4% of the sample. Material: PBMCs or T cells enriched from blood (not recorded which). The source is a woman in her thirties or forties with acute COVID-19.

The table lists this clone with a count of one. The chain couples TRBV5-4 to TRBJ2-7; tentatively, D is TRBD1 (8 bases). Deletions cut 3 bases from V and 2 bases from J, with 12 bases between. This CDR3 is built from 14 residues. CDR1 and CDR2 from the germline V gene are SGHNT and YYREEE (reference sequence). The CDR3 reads CASSSQGGTYEQYF. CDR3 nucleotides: TGTGCCAGCAGCTCACAGGGGGGGACCTACGAGCAGTACTTC.

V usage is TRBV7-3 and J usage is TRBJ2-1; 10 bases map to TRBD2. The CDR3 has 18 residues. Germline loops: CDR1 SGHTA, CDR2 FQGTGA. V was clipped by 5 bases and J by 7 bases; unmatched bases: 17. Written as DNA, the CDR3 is TGTGCCAGCAGCCCGGGGGGTAGCGGGAGGCCGGACGTTAATGAGCAGTTCTTC. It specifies CASSPGGSGRPDVNEQFF.

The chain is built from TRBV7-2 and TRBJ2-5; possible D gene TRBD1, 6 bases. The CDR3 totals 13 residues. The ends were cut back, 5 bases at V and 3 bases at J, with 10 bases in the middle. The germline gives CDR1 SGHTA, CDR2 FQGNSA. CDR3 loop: CASSPRTEETQYF. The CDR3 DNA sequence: TGTGCCAGCAGCCCGAGGACAGAAGAGACCCAGTACTTC.

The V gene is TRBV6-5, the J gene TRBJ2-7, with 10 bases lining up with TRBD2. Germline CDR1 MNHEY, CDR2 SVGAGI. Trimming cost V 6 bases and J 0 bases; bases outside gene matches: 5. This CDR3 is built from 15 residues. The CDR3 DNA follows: TGTGCCAGCAGGTTACTAGCGGGGAACTCCTACGAGCAGTACTTC. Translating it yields CASRLLAGNSYEQYF.

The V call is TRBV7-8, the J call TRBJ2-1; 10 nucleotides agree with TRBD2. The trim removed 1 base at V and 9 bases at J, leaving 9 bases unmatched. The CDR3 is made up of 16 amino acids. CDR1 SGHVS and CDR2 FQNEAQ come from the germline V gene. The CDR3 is CASSLGGLAGVGEQFF. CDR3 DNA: TGTGCCAGCAGCTTAGGAGGGCTAGCGGGAGTGGGTGAGCAGTTCTTC.

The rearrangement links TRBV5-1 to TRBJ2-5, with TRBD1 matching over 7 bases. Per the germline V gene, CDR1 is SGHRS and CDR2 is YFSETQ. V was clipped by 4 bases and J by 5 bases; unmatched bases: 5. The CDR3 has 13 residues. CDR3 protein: CASSGDRRETQYF. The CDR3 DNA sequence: TGCGCCAGCAGCGGGGACAGAAGGGAGACCCAGTACTTC.

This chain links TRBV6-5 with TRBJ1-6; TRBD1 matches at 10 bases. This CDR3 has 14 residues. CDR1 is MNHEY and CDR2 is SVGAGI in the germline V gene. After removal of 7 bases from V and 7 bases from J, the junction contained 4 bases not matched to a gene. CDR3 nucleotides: TGTGCCAGCACCTGGACAGGGGGGAATTCACCCCTCCACTTT. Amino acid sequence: CASTWTGGNSPLHF.

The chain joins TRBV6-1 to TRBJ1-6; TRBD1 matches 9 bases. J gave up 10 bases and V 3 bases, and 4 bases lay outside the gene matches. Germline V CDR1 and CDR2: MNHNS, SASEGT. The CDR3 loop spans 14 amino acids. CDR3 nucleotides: TGTGCCAGCAGTGAGGAGACAGGGGGATCACCCCTCCACTTT. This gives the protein CASSEETGGSPLHF.

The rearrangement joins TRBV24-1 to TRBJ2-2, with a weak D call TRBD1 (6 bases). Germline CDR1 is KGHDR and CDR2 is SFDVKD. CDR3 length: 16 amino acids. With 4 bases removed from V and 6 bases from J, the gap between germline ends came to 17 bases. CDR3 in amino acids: CATSDPYRVSAGELFF. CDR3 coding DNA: TGTGCCACCAGTGACCCGTACAGGGTATCGGCCGGGGAGCTGTTTTTT.

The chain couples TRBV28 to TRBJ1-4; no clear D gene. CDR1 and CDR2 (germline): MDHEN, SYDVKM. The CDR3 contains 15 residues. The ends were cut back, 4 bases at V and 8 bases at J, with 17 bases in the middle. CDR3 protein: CASSSPRPREEKLFF. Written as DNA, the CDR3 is TGTGCCAGCAGTTCCCCCCGCCCGAGGGAGGAAAAACTGTTTTTT.

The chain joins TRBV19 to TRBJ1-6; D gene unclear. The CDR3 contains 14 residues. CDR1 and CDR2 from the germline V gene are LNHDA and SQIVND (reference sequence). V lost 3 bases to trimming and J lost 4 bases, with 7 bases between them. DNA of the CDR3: TGTGCCAGTAGTATTATCAGATATAATTCACCCCTCCACTTT. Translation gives CASSIIRYNSPLHF.

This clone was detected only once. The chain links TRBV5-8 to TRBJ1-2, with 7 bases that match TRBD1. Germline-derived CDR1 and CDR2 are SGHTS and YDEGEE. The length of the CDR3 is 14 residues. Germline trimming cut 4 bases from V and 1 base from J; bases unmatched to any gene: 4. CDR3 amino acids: CASSAGQFNYGYTF. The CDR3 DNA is TGTGCCAGCAGCGCGGGACAGTTTAACTATGGCTACACCTTC.

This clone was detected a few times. The CDR3 DNA follows: TGTGCCAGCAGCTTAGCGGAGGAGTACGAGCAGTACTTC. This gives the protein CASSLAEEYEQYF. J is TRBJ2-7 and V is TRBV7-6; D perhaps matches TRBD2 (5 bases). V dropped 0 bases and J dropped 4 bases, with 7 bases sitting between them. The CDR3 has 13 residues. CDR1 and CDR2 from the germline V gene are SGHVS and FNYEAQ.

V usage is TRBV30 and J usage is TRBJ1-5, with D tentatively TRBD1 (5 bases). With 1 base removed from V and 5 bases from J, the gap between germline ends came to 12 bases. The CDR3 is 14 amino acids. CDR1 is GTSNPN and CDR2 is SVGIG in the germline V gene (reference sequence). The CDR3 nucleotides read TGTGCCTGGAGTGCGGCAGGGCTCGATCAGCCCCAGCATTTT. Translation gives CAWSAAGLDQPQHF.

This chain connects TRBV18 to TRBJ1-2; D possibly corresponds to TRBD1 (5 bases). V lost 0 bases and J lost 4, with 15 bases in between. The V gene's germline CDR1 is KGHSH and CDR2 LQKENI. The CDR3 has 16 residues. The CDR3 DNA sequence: TGTGCCAGCTCACCACCGACAGAGACCTCTCGCTATGGCTACACCTTC. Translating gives CASSPPTETSRYGYTF.

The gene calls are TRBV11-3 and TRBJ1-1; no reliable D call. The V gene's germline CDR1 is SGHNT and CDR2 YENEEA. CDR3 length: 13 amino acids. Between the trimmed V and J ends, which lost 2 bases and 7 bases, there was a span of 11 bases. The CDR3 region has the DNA TGTGCCAGCAGCTTATCTTCCCGGGGTGAAGCTTTCTTT. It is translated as CASSLSSRGEAFF.

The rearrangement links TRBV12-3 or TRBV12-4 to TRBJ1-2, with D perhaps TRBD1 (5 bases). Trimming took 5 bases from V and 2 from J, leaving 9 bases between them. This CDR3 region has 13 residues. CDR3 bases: TGTGCCAGCAGTCCCTCAGGGAACTATGGCTACACCTTC. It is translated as CASSPSGNYGYTF.

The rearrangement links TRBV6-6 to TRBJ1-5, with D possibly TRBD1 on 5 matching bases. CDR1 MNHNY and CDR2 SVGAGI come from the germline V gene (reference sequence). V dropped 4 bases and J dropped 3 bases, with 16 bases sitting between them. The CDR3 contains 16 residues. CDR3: CASSFRQYGDNQPQHF. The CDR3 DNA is TGTGCCAGCAGTTTTAGACAGTATGGGGACAATCAGCCCCAGCATTTT.

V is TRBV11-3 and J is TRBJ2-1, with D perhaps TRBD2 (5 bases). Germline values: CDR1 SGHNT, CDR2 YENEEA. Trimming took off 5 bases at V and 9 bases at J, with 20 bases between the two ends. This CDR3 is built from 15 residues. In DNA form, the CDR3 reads TGTGCCAGCAGCCTCGGCCTATCCATAGAGGGTGAGCAGTTCTTC. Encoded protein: CASSLGLSIEGEQFF.

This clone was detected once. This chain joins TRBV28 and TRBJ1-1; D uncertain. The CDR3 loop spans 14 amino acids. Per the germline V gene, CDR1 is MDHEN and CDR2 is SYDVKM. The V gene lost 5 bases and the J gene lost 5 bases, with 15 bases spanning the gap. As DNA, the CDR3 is TGTGCCAGCAGTGCGGCAGGAGGTAAGACTGAAGCTTTCTTT. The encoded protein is CASSAAGGKTEAFF.

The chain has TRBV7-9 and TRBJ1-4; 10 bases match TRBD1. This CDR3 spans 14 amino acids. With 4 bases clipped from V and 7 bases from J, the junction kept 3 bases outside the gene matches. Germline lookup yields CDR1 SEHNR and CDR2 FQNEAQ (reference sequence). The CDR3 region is CASSSRDRGEKLFF. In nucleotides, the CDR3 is TGTGCCAGCAGCTCCCGGGACAGGGGTGAAAAACTGTTTTTT. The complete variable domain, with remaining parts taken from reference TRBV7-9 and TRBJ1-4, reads DTGVSQNPRHKITKRGQNVTFRCDPISEHNRLYWYRQTLGQGPEFLTYFQNEAQLEKSRLLSDRFSAERPKGSFSTLEIQRTEQGDSAMYLCASSSRDRGEKLFFGSGTQLSVL.

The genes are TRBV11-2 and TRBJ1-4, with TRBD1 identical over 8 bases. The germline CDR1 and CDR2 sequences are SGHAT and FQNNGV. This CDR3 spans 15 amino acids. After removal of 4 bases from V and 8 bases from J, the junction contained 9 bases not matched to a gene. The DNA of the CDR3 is TGTGCCAGCAGCTCCGCCGGACAGGGCTGGGAAAAACTGTTTTTT. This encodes CASSSAGQGWEKLFF.

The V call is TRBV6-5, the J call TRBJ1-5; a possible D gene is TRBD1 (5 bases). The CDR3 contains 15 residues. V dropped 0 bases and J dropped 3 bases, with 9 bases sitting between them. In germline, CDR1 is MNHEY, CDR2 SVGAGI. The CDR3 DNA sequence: TGTGCCAGCAGTTACTCGGGGCAGCCCAATCAGCCCCAGCATTTT. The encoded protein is CASSYSGQPNQPQHF.

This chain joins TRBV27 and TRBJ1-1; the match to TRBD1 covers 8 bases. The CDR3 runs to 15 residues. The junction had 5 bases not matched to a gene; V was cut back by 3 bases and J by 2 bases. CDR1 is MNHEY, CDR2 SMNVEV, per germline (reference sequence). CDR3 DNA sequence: TGTGCCAGCAGTTTGCAGGGGGCATTAAACACTGAAGCTTTCTTT. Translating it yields CASSLQGALNTEAFF.

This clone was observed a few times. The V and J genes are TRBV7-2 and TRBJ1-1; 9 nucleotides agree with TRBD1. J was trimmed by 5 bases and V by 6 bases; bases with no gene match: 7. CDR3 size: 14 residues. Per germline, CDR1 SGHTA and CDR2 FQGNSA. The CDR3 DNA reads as TGTGCCAGCAGTGGACAGGGGCCGGGAACTGAAGCTTTCTTT. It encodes CASSGQGPGTEAFF.

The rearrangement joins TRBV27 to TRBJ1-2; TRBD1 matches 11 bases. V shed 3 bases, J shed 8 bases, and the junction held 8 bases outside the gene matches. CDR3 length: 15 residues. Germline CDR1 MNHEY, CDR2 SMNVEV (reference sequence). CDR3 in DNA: TGTGCCAGCAGTTTTTTGGACAGGGGGCGATCCGGCTACACCTTC. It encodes CASSFLDRGRSGYTF.

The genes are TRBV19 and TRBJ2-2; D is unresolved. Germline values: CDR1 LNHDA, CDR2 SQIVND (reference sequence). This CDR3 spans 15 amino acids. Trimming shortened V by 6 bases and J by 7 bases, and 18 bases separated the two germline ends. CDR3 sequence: CASRAQVVLGGELFF. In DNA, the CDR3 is TGTGCCAGTAGAGCTCAGGTAGTGCTCGGCGGGGAGCTGTTTTTT.

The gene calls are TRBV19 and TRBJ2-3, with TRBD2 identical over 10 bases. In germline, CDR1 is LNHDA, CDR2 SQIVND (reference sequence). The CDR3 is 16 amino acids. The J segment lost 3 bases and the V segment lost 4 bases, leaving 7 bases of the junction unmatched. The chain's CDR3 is CASSTPAGGWTDTQYF. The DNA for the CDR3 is TGTGCCAGTAGTACCCCAGCGGGGGGGTGGACAGATACGCAGTATTTT. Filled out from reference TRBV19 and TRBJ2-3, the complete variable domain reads DGGITQSPKYLFRKEGQNVTLSCEQNLNHDAMYWYRQDPGQGLRLIYYSQIVNDFQKGDIAEGYSVSREKKESFPLTVTSAQKNPTAFYLCASSTPAGGWTDTQYFGPGTRLTVL.